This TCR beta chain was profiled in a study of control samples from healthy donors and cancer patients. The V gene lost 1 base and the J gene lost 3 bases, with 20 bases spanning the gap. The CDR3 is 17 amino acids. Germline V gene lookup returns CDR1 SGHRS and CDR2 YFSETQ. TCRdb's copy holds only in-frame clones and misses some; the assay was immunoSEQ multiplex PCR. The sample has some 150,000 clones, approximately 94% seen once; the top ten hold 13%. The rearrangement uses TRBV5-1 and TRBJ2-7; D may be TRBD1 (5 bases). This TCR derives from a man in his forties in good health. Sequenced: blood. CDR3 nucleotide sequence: TGCGCCAGCAGCTTGTCGGTAGGGGAATTTAGGATCTACGAGCAGTACTTC. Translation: CASSLSVGEFRIYEQYF.